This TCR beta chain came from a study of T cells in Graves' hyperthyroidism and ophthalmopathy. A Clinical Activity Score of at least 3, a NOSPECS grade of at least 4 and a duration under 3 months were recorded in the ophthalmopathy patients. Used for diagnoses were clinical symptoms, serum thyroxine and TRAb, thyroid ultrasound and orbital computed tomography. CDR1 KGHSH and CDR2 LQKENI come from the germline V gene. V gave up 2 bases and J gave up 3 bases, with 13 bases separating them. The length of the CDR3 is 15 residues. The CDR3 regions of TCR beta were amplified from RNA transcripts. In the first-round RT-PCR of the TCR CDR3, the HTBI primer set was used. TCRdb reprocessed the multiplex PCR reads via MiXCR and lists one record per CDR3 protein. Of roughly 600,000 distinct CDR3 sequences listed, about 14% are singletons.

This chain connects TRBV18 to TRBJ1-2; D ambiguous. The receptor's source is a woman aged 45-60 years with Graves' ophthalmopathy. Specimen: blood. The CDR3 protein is CASSPNDYTDYGYTF. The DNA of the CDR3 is TGTGCCAGCTCACCAAACGATTACACTGACTATGGCTACACCTTC.